This TCR beta chain was sequenced during a study of cytomegalovirus exposure and HLA in healthy donors. Note on this clone: Its target is not known.

Study-wide points: Many donors shared some public TCRs, even though most TCR sequences were rare. TCR beta V segments were, for the most part, productive about 87% or about 30% of the time in an earlier analysis. Near-uniform donor sequencing depth was presumed by presence/absence analyses. A later analysis showed that HLA-associated TCR beta chains had undergone more clonal expansion than equally common others.

CDR3 length: 13 amino acids. V was clipped by 5 bases and J by 5 bases, with 16 bases between them. Per germline, CDR1 SQVTM and CDR2 ANQGSEA. Both 60 Vbeta primers and 13 Jbeta primers went into the PCR. Produced via immunoSEQ multiplex PCR; TCRdb's table is partial and in-frame only. Of about 160,000 clones in the sample, approximately 79% are singletons; the top ten hold around 1.9%. The material sequenced was PBMCs. The chain combines TRBV29-1 with TRBJ2-7; maybe TRBD2 (6 bases). The sequence came from a man in his forties in good health and CMV-seronegative. This CDR3 is CSVRRTMGNEQYF. The CDR3 nucleotides are TGCAGCGTTAGGCGGACTATGGGAAACGAGCAGTACTTC.